These 14 T cell receptor beta chains originate from one sample sequenced in a study of early T cells in non-severe SARS-CoV-2 infection (dated by TCRdb to 2020 to 2023). The library was produced with 5' RACE. For sequencing, a NextSeq 500 was employed. TCRdb itself trimmed the public reads at Q25 with fastp, ran MiXCR and retained productive beta chains. When rows share a CDR3 protein, they turn into one entry using the most common DNA and genes. This sample gives around 21,000 distinct CDR3 sequences in total; roughly 5.6% of them show up just once. The ten largest clonotypes hold roughly 15% of the sample. The sequences come from whole blood, collected at baseline. These receptors came from an adult who was a healthcare worker with PCR-confirmed SARS-CoV-2 infection or an uninfected control (not recorded which).

This clonotype has only a few counts. The V and J genes are TRBV7-2 and TRBJ2-7; D remains unclear. Looked up from germline, CDR1 is SGHTA and CDR2 is FQGNSA. This CDR3 has 14 amino acids. The V end lost 5 bases, the J end lost 2 bases, and 13 bases lay between the germline ends. For the CDR3, the DNA is TGTGCCAGCAGCCAAGACGCAAGACCCTACGAGCAGTACTTC. Its protein is CASSQDARPYEQYF.

This clonotype was seen at least ten times. The chain combines TRBV20-1 with TRBJ2-1; 11 positions agree with TRBD1. The CDR3 is made up of 15 amino acids. V was clipped by 3 bases and J by 3 bases; unmatched bases: 4. Looked up from germline, CDR1 is DFQATT and CDR2 is SNEGSKA (reference sequence). The CDR3 loop is CSASVGTGGYNEQFF. CDR3 nucleotides: TGCAGTGCTAGCGTCGGGACAGGGGGCTACAATGAGCAGTTCTTC.

The chain employs TRBV6-5 and TRBJ2-7; D is perhaps TRBD1 or TRBD2 (5 bases each). The V end was cut by 6 bases, the J end by 5 bases, with 17 bases between. The V gene's germline CDR1 is MNHEY and CDR2 SVGAGI. This CDR3 spans 14 amino acids. The DNA of the CDR3 is TGTGCCAGCAGCCGTAACCCCAGGGACCACGAGCAGTACTTC. Residues: CASSRNPRDHEQYF.

This clonotype came up many times. The chain links TRBV7-2 to TRBJ2-7; 9 nucleotides agree with TRBD2. The V segment lost 4 bases and the J segment 2 bases; nucleotides outside the gene matches: 6. CDR3 length: 15 amino acids. The germline V gene encodes CDR1 SGHTA and CDR2 FQGNSA. Here the CDR3 DNA reads TGTGCCAGCAGCTCCAGCGGGGGGCCTGCCTACGAGCAGTACTTC. Translated: CASSSSGGPAYEQYF.

This clonotype was counted ten times or more. J is TRBJ2-7 and V is TRBV20-1; D gene uncertain. This CDR3 has 15 amino acids. Germline assignment: CDR1 DFQATT and CDR2 SNEGSKA (reference sequence). V lost 3 bases and J 0 bases, leaving 15 bases between the germline ends. CDR3 coding DNA: TGCAGTGCTAGGGTCCCCGGACCGTCCTCCTACGAGCAGTACTTC. Amino acids: CSARVPGPSSYEQYF.

The chain is built from TRBV7-2 and TRBJ2-5; D ambiguous. The germline CDR1 and CDR2 sequences are SGHTA and FQGNSA. V lost 3 bases and J lost 1, with 6 bases in between. The CDR3 runs 13 residues. The DNA of the CDR3 is TGTGCCAGCAGCTTTTTAACCCAAGAGACCCAGTACTTC. Its translation: CASSFLTQETQYF.

The chain joins TRBV5-1 to TRBJ2-7; 7 nucleotides agree with TRBD1. This CDR3 is 15 amino acids long. V trimming: 1 base; J trimming: 2 bases; junction bases outside the gene matches: 6. Germline values: CDR1 SGHRS, CDR2 YFSETQ. The CDR3 coding sequence is TGCGCCAGCAGCTTGAGTCTGGGACAGACCTACGAGCAGTACTTC. The encoded protein is CASSLSLGQTYEQYF.

This clonotype was picked up many times. The CDR3 nucleotides read TGCAGCGTTTGCAACAGGTCCTCCTACGAGCAGTACTTC. Protein sequence: CSVCNRSSYEQYF. The rearrangement links TRBV29-1 to TRBJ2-7, with D maybe TRBD1 (5 bases). CDR3 size: 13 residues. In germline, CDR1 is SQVTM, CDR2 ANQGSEA. Trimming left V 5 bases short and J 0 bases short, with 11 bases between.

The chain combines TRBV4-3 with TRBJ2-7, with D uncertain. From germline, CDR1 is LGHNA and CDR2 YSLEER. The CDR3 runs 13 residues. V lost 3 bases, J lost 2 bases, and 8 bases lay in between. This CDR3 is CASSQTEAYEQYF. The CDR3 DNA reads TGCGCCAGCAGCCAGACGGAAGCCTACGAGCAGTACTTC.

This clonotype was recorded many times. CDR3 sequence reads: CASSPAGSRSRGYTF. The CDR3 nucleotides are TGTGCCAGCAGCCCAGCCGGTAGTCGGTCCAGGGGCTACACCTTC. The chain carries TRBV7-2 and TRBJ1-2; D gene uncertain. CDR1 and CDR2 from the germline V gene are SGHTA and FQGNSA. CDR3 size: 15 residues. V shed 5 bases and J shed 8 bases, with 21 bases lying between them.

In this sample, this clonotype turned up a few times. The chain uses TRBV29-1 and TRBJ2-2; TRBD1 matches 7 bases. This CDR3 is built from 15 residues. CDR1 SQVTM and CDR2 ANQGSEA come from the germline V gene. V lost 7 bases, J lost 4 bases, and 12 bases stayed unmatched. CDR3 bases: TGCAGCGCCGAGTCAGACAGGGCGGTCACCGGGGAGCTGTTTTTT. It yields the protein CSAESDRAVTGELFF.

This clonotype was seen a handful of times. CDR3 in amino acids: CASSQFPQGSYEQYF. The CDR3 DNA follows: TGCGCCAGCAGTCAATTCCCACAGGGATCCTACGAGCAGTACTTC. The rearrangement links TRBV23-1 to TRBJ2-7; D perhaps matches TRBD1 (6 bases). TRBV23-1 is assigned to the ORF class and has an uncertain function. V was cut by 1 base and J by 1 base, with 11 bases left in between. The CDR3 has 15 amino acids.

A few counts support this clonotype. The chain carries TRBV7-6 and TRBJ2-7; the match to TRBD1 covers 10 bases. The CDR3 extends over 16 amino acids. V shed 5 bases and J 1 base; nucleotides not matched to a gene: 8. From germline, CDR1 is SGHVS and CDR2 FNYEAQ. The CDR3 DNA follows: TGTGCCAGCAGCGAAGGACAGGGGGGTAATTCCTACGAGCAGTACTTC. This sequence encodes CASSEGQGGNSYEQYF.

This clonotype has more than one count but fewer than ten. V gene TRBV4-3 combines with J gene TRBJ2-1, with D unclear. The CDR3 contains 13 residues. Trimming took 0 bases from V and 12 from J, leaving 12 bases between them. Germline V gives CDR1 LGHNA, CDR2 YSLEER. DNA of the CDR3: TGCGCCAGCAGCCAAGATTCGGGTAGCCGGCAGTTCTTC. Amino acids: CASSQDSGSRQFF.